This T cell receptor beta chain was sequenced in a study of immune evolution from preneoplasia to lung adenocarcinoma. Points from the study as a whole: Later-stage lesions seemingly showed higher T cell density and diversity than normal lung. From normal lung to invasive adenocarcinoma, top clone frequencies appeared to decrease.

TCRdb's table, derived via immunoSEQ multiplex PCR, lists solely in-frame clones and lacks some. This table has thousands of clones, 77% appearing once. Germline-derived CDR1 and CDR2 are SNHLY and FYNNEI. The CDR3 is 15 amino acids. Unmatched junction bases numbered 5, after V lost 6 bases and J lost 1 base. Of note for this clone: Its antigen is as yet unknown.

Patients had resection in Japan or China between 2014 and 2017. H&E slides confirmed each diagnosis, reviewed by two pathologists independently. The TCR originated in a person aged 60 to 80 with lung adenocarcinoma. The V call is TRBV2, the J call TRBJ2-5; 10 nucleotides line up with TRBD1. Source material: FFPE adjacent normal lung tissue. The CDR3 region is CASSRDRGRQETQYF. DNA for the CDR3: TGTGCCAGCAGCCGGGACAGGGGTCGCCAAGAGACCCAGTACTTC.